The 30 T cell receptor beta chains listed next were all sequenced from one sample in a study of blood T cell repertoires in COVID-19. Method: immunoSEQ multiplex PCR; TCRdb's copy keeps in-frame clones and lacks some. The sample carries a few hundred thousand clones, 82% recorded once. Sequencing used peripheral blood. The receptors here all came from a woman in her late teens or twenties with acute or convalescent COVID-19.

The V gene is TRBV9, the J gene TRBJ2-1, with TRBD2 identical over 14 bases. Germline trimming cut 2 bases from V and 5 bases from J; bases unmatched to any gene: 3. The CDR3 totals 16 residues. Per the germline V gene, CDR1 is SGDLS and CDR2 is YYNGEE. CDR3 region: CASSVAGLAGDNEQFF. CDR3 in DNA: TGTGCCAGCAGCGTGGCGGGACTAGCGGGAGACAATGAGCAGTTCTTC.

This clone was detected once. The V gene is TRBV2, the J gene TRBJ1-2; D not certain. The V end lost 3 bases, the J end lost 0 bases, and 8 bases lay between the germline ends. Germline CDR1 and CDR2: SNHLY and FYNNEI. The CDR3 covers 14 residues. The CDR3 DNA reads as TGTGCCAGCAGTGAGAGCGGAACTAACTATGGCTACACCTTC. Protein product: CASSESGTNYGYTF. Full variable domain (outside the CDR3, taken from reference TRBV2 and TRBJ1-2): EPEVTQTPSHQVTQMGQEVILRCVPISNHLYFYWYRQILGQKVEFLVSFYNNEISEKSEIFDDQFSVERPDGSNFTLKIRSTKLEDSAMYFCASSESGTNYGYTFGSGTRLTVV.

The gene calls are TRBV4-3 and TRBJ1-1; D not certain. Trimming removed 0 bases from V and 0 bases from J, with 5 bases in between. Per germline, CDR1 LGHNA and CDR2 YSLEER. The length of the CDR3 is 14 residues. The CDR3 DNA reads TGCGCCAGCAGCCAAGAACACATGAACACTGAAGCTTTCTTT. It encodes CASSQEHMNTEAFF.

The chain employs TRBV6-2 or TRBV6-3 and TRBJ2-7; tentatively, D is TRBD1 (5 bases). The V gene's germline CDR1 is MNHEY and CDR2 SVGEGT. V dropped 2 bases and J dropped 6 bases, with 14 bases sitting between them. The CDR3 contains 14 residues. CDR3 residues: CASSYQGLGREQYF. In nucleotides, the CDR3 is TGTGCCAGCAGTTACCAGGGTTTGGGTCGCGAGCAGTACTTC.

The chain is built from TRBV5-1 and TRBJ1-1, with 10 positions matching TRBD1. Germline V lookup: CDR1 SGHRS, CDR2 YFSETQ. V dropped 6 bases and J dropped 0; count of bases not matched to a gene: 5. The CDR3 consists of 15 residues. Here the CDR3 reads CASTGTGALNTEAFF. The CDR3 nucleotides are TGCGCCAGCACCGGGACAGGGGCACTGAACACTGAAGCTTTCTTT.

This rearrangement joins TRBV5-8 to TRBJ1-2; 9 bases map to TRBD1. CDR3 size: 14 residues. Trimming removed 4 bases from V and 5 bases from J; junction bases left unmatched: 6. Germline V gene sequence: CDR1 SGHTS, CDR2 YDEGEE. The CDR3 bases are TGTGCCAGCAGCACGAGGGGACAGGGTTATGGCTACACCTTC. It is translated as CASSTRGQGYGYTF.

The V gene is TRBV2, the J gene TRBJ2-7, with 10 bases that match TRBD1. Germline V gene sequence: CDR1 SNHLY, CDR2 FYNNEI. J lost 0 bases, V lost 5 bases, and 7 bases had no gene match. The length of the CDR3 is 16 residues. The CDR3 reads CASSISGTGASYEQYF. DNA for the CDR3: TGTGCCAGCAGTATATCTGGGACAGGGGCCTCCTACGAGCAGTACTTC.

The rearrangement uses TRBV18 and TRBJ2-7, with TRBD2 matching 9 bases. J gave up 2 bases and V 3 bases, and 5 bases lay outside the gene matches. The germline V gene has CDR1 KGHSH and CDR2 LQKENI. The length of the CDR3 is 15 residues. DNA for the CDR3: TGTGCCAGCTCACCTTGGGCGGGAGGGCCCTACGAGCAGTACTTC. Translating it yields CASSPWAGGPYEQYF.

V usage is TRBV24-1 and J usage is TRBJ2-2, with 7 bases aligning to TRBD1. The CDR3 length is 15 residues. Per germline, CDR1 KGHDR and CDR2 SFDVKD. V lost 7 bases and J lost 0; bases outside the gene matches: 4. This CDR3 reads CATSRTGSNTGELFF. In DNA, the CDR3 is TGTGCCACCAGCAGGACAGGCTCGAACACCGGGGAGCTGTTTTTT.

The chain recombines TRBV18 with TRBJ1-5, with a weak D call TRBD1 (5 bases). This CDR3 comprises 13 residues. Germline V CDR1 and CDR2: KGHSH, LQKENI. V gave up 2 bases and J gave up 6 bases, with 8 bases separating them. CDR3 DNA sequence: TGTGCCAGCTCACCAGGGGCGGCTCAGCCCCAGCATTTT. As protein: CASSPGAAQPQHF.

The rearrangement uses TRBV19 and TRBJ1-2; perhaps TRBD1 as D (5 bases). Trimming removed 8 bases at V and 6 bases at J, with 16 bases between. Germline lookup yields CDR1 LNHDA and CDR2 SQIVND (reference sequence). This CDR3 spans 13 amino acids. CDR3 DNA sequence: TGTGCCAGTGGAGTCGGGGGTATGAATGGCTACACCTTC. Translated, it gives CASGVGGMNGYTF.

This clone turned up a few times. The chain combines TRBV6-5 with TRBJ1-2, with D perhaps TRBD1 (6 bases). The CDR3 spans 15 residues. Deletions cut 6 bases from V and 2 bases from J, with 16 bases between. Looked up from germline, CDR1 is MNHEY and CDR2 is SVGAGI. In DNA, the CDR3 is TGTGCCAGCAGGTCCTGGGGAACAGGGAACTATGGCTACACCTTC. It specifies CASRSWGTGNYGYTF.

The chain has TRBV3-1 (or the pseudogene TRBV3-2) and TRBJ1-2; 10 bases are shared with TRBD1. Germline V gives CDR1 LGHDT, CDR2 YNNKEL (reference sequence). The CDR3 covers 19 residues. The V and J ends lost 4 bases and 2 bases, in that order; junction bases with no gene match: 16. The CDR3 nucleotides read TGTGCCAGCAGCCCAAGCCTAGGGGACAGGGGTGTAAAAAACTATGGCTACACCTTC. Translating it yields CASSPSLGDRGVKNYGYTF.

The table lists this clone with a few counts. The genes are TRBV3-1 (or the pseudogene TRBV3-2) and TRBJ2-7; a weak D match, TRBD2 (6 bases). V lost 0 bases to trimming and J lost 3 bases, with 15 bases between them. The CDR3 consists of 16 residues. CDR1 is LGHDT, CDR2 YNNKEL, per germline (reference sequence). The CDR3 coding sequence is TGTGCCAGCAGCCAAGAAAGGCTAGCGCCGATCTACGAGCAGTACTTC. As protein: CASSQERLAPIYEQYF.

V and J are TRBV2 and TRBJ2-7; 9 bases are a match to TRBD2. Germline lookup yields CDR1 SNHLY and CDR2 FYNNEI. V lost 5 bases and J lost 0; bases outside the gene matches: 5. The CDR3 contains 15 residues. DNA of the CDR3: TGTGCCAGCAGTCCGACTAGCGGTCTCTCCTACGAGCAGTACTTC. Translation gives CASSPTSGLSYEQYF.

The CDR3 bases are TGTGCCAGCAGCCCCGTCGGGAACACCGGGGAGCTGTTTTTT. Its protein product is CASSPVGNTGELFF. The chain has TRBV6-6 and TRBJ2-2, with D unresolved. This CDR3 contains 14 residues. Germline V gives CDR1 MNHNY, CDR2 SVGAGI (reference sequence). Trimming pared 6 bases from V and 1 base from J, leaving 9 bases between.

The chain is built from TRBV10-3 and TRBJ1-1; D is perhaps TRBD1 (6 bases). V was clipped by 10 bases and J by 3 bases, with 12 bases between them. Germline assignment: CDR1 ENHRY and CDR2 SYGVKD. The CDR3 contains 12 residues. The CDR3 region has the DNA TGTGCCACTAGGGACACTTACACTGAAGCTTTCTTT. Amino acid sequence: CATRDTYTEAFF.

The chain employs TRBV10-2 and TRBJ2-3; 11 bases are shared with TRBD2. After removal of 8 bases from V and 3 bases from J, the junction contained 10 bases not matched to a gene. CDR3 length: 16 amino acids. CDR1 WSHSY and CDR2 SAAADI come from the germline V gene. The CDR3 bases are TGCGCCAGCGGTCTAGCGGGAGGTATCCGGACAGATACGCAGTATTTT. It specifies CASGLAGGIRTDTQYF.

The chain recombines TRBV30 with TRBJ2-1, with D possibly being TRBD1 (5 bases). V lost 8 bases and J lost 6, with 14 bases in between. Germline CDR1 reads GTSNPN; CDR2 reads SVGIG (reference sequence). This CDR3 has 12 amino acids. CDR3 DNA: TGTGCCGGGGCACGAGGTGGCAATGAGCAGTTCTTC. It is translated as CAGARGGNEQFF.

This rearrangement joins TRBV19 to TRBJ2-1; TRBD2 aligns across 10 bases. This CDR3 is 15 amino acids long. In germline, CDR1 is LNHDA, CDR2 SQIVND (reference sequence). The V and J ends lost 3 bases and 5 bases, in that order; junction bases with no gene match: 4. CDR3: CASSISGTSDNEQFF. CDR3 sequence (DNA): TGTGCCAGTAGTATTTCGGGGACTAGCGACAATGAGCAGTTCTTC.

The V gene is TRBV6-4, the J gene TRBJ2-5; 9 bases fit TRBD2. V trimming: 2 bases; J trimming: 3 bases; junction bases outside the gene matches: 13. This CDR3 region has 18 residues. In germline, CDR1 is MRHNA, CDR2 SNTAGT. The chain's CDR3 is CASSDPENSGSGKETQYF. The CDR3 DNA follows: TGTGCCAGCAGTGACCCCGAAAATAGCGGGAGCGGTAAAGAGACCCAGTACTTC.

The gene calls are TRBV7-8 and TRBJ2-7; 11 bases align to TRBD2. The germline gives CDR1 SGHVS, CDR2 FQNEAQ. V shed 7 bases and J 2 bases; nucleotides not matched to a gene: 4. This CDR3 has 14 residues. The CDR3 reads CASMVLAGAYEQYF. CDR3 DNA: TGTGCCAGCATGGTACTAGCGGGAGCCTACGAGCAGTACTTC.

This clone was counted a few times. The chain couples TRBV6-5 to TRBJ2-2; D call uncertain. CDR3 length equals 13 residues. Per the germline V gene, CDR1 is MNHEY and CDR2 is SVGAGI. V shed 2 bases and J shed 6 bases, with 7 bases lying between them. Here the CDR3 DNA reads TGTGCCAGCAGTTACGGAGATTCCGGGGAGCTGTTTTTT. Translating it yields CASSYGDSGELFF.

The rearrangement uses TRBV19 and TRBJ2-2, with 13 nucleotides matching TRBD2. Unmatched junction bases numbered 4, after V lost 4 bases and J lost 5 bases. Germline lookup yields CDR1 LNHDA and CDR2 SQIVND (reference sequence). This CDR3 spans 16 amino acids. The CDR3 sequence is CASSRGLAGITGELFF. Here the CDR3 DNA reads TGTGCCAGTAGTAGGGGACTAGCGGGAATAACCGGGGAGCTGTTTTTT.

V usage is TRBV6-5 and J usage is TRBJ2-7; D gene unclear. V dropped 0 bases and J dropped 2 bases, with 14 bases sitting between them. This CDR3 contains 16 residues. Per the germline V gene, CDR1 is MNHEY and CDR2 is SVGAGI. DNA of the CDR3: TGTGCCAGCAGTTACTCGCCGTGGGCGCCGACCTACGAGCAGTACTTC. It encodes CASSYSPWAPTYEQYF.

The chain is built from TRBV19 and TRBJ2-7, with 9 bases fitting TRBD1. The CDR3 has 14 residues. Germline CDR1 and CDR2: LNHDA and SQIVND (reference sequence). The J segment lost 4 bases and the V segment lost 5 bases, leaving 6 bases of the junction unmatched. This chain's CDR3 is CASSFGTGTYEQYF. The DNA for the CDR3 is TGTGCCAGTAGTTTCGGGACAGGGACGTACGAGCAGTACTTC. Supplemented by reference TRBV19 and TRBJ2-7, the full variable domain reads DGGITQSPKYLFRKEGQNVTLSCEQNLNHDAMYWYRQDPGQGLRLIYYSQIVNDFQKGDIAEGYSVSREKKESFPLTVTSAQKNPTAFYLCASSFGTGTYEQYFGPGTRLTVT.

The V gene is TRBV6-5, the J gene TRBJ1-2, with 8 positions matching TRBD1. J lost 6 bases, V lost 5 bases, and 5 bases had no gene match. CDR1 MNHEY and CDR2 SVGAGI come from the germline V gene. The length of the CDR3 is 13 residues. This CDR3 reads CASSLDRVDGYTF. Written as DNA, the CDR3 is TGTGCCAGCAGTCTGGACAGGGTCGATGGCTACACCTTC.

The V and J genes are TRBV7-3 and TRBJ2-4; 13 bases match TRBD2. CDR1 and CDR2 (germline): SGHTA, FQGTGA. With V trimmed by 5 bases and J by 8 bases, 9 bases remained unmatched. The CDR3 is made up of 16 amino acids. The CDR3 region is CASSPGTSGILDIQYF. The DNA of the CDR3 is TGTGCCAGCAGCCCTGGGACTAGCGGGATCTTGGACATTCAGTACTTC.

J is TRBJ1-5 and V is TRBV2; D gene unclear. CDR1 and CDR2 (germline): SNHLY, FYNNEI. V was trimmed by 8 bases and J by 11 bases, leaving 25 bases between them. This CDR3 region has 15 residues. CDR3 sequence reads: CASGSEDTLRMSQHF. Here the CDR3 DNA reads TGTGCCAGCGGATCTGAAGACACTCTAAGGATGTCCCAGCATTTT.

The rearrangement joins TRBV15 to TRBJ2-7, with TRBD2 identical over 7 bases. The CDR3 is 13 amino acids. J gave up 1 base and V 6 bases, and 3 bases lay outside the gene matches. Germline loops: CDR1 LNHNV, CDR2 YYDKDF (reference sequence). CDR3 coding DNA: TGTGCCACCAGAAACGGGGGGTCCTACGAGCAGTACTTC. Its protein product is CATRNGGSYEQYF.